This is a list of T cell receptor beta chains from one sample in a study of blood T cell repertoires in COVID-19. TCRdb's copy holds only in-frame clones and misses some; the assay was immunoSEQ multiplex PCR. Found here are fewer than 700,000 clones, 85% to 90% of them singletons; the top ten hold less than 9%. Sequences were obtained from peripheral blood. These receptors all stem from a woman between 45 and 60 years old with COVID-19, enrolled during active disease. CDR3s include the opening cysteine and the closing phenylalanine or tryptophan. D genes are given only for firm matches. Only part of the rows carry a size: once, few, many, or a class if the clone is expanded.

j_call | clone_size | v_call | d_call | cdr3_nt | cdr3_aa
TRBJ1-6 | . | TRBV6-1 | . | TGTGCCAGCAGTGAAGCGCCGGGGAAGTGGGTGAGTGAATCCTATAATTCACCCCTCCACTTT | CASSEAPGKWVSESYNSPLHF
TRBJ2-2 | . | TRBV4-1 | TRBD2 | TGCGCCAGCAGCCAAGTTCCTAGCGGGGGCCCGAACACCGGGGAGCTGTTTTTT | CASSQVPSGGPNTGELFF
TRBJ1-2 | . | TRBV5-4 | TRBD1 | TGTGCCAGCAGCTTGGAGGCCAGGGGGTTCGGCTACACCTTC | CASSLEARGFGYTF
TRBJ2-5 | . | TRBV11-3 | . | TGTGCCAGCAGCCCGGGACAAATATACCAAGAGACCCAGTACTTC | CASSPGQIYQETQYF
TRBJ2-3 | once | TRBV5-1 | TRBD1 | TGCGCCAGCAGCGGGGGACAGACGAGTGAGGGAGATACGCAGTATTTT | CASSGGQTSEGDTQYF
TRBJ1-5 | . | TRBV6-5 | TRBD1 | TGTGCCAGCAGGACAGGGGCTCAGCCCCAGCATTTT | CASRTGAQPQHF
TRBJ1-6 | . | TRBV3-1/TRBV3-2 | . | TGTGCCAGCAGCTCCCGGGACACCGGAACCCCCCTCCACTTT | CASSSRDTGTPLHF
TRBJ1-5 | . | TRBV19 | . | TGTGCCAGTAGTGCTCAGGTAAAACAGCCCCAGCATTTT | CASSAQVKQPQHF
TRBJ1-2 | once | TRBV6-5 | . | TGTGCCAGCAAGGAGGGGATCAACTATGGCTACACCTTC | CASKEGINYGYTF
TRBJ1-2 | . | TRBV28 | TRBD1 | TGTGCCAGCAGTTTCATGGACAGGGATGGCTACACCTTC | CASSFMDRDGYTF
TRBJ1-1 | . | TRBV9 | . | TGTGCCAGCAGCCCTTCGCAGGGAACAGACACTGAAGCTTTCTTT | CASSPSQGTDTEAFF
TRBJ2-5 | . | TRBV7-9 | . | TGTGCCAGCAGCCGTAGCCGAGAGACCCAGTACTTC | CASSRSRETQYF
TRBJ1-5 | . | TRBV7-2 | TRBD1 | TGTGCCAGCAGCTTTACCGGGACAGGGGTAGGTCAGCCCCAGCATTTT | CASSFTGTGVGQPQHF
TRBJ1-1 | . | TRBV5-1 | . | TGCGCCAGCAGCCCTGGTGGGGCGTTGAACACTGAAGCTTTCTTT | CASSPGGALNTEAFF
TRBJ1-1 | once | TRBV27 | . | TGTGCCAGCAGGCTGCAACCGCACATGAACACTGAAGCTTTCTTT | CASRLQPHMNTEAFF
TRBJ2-7 | . | TRBV6-1 | TRBD1 | TGTGCCAGCAGTGAAGCTTGGACAGGGGGCCATCTAACCCACTCCTACGAGCAGTACTTC | CASSEAWTGGHLTHSYEQYF
TRBJ2-5 | . | TRBV11-2 | TRBD2 | TGTGCCAGCAGCCTACTAGCGGGGGGGCGTGAGACCCAGTACTTC | CASSLLAGGRETQYF
TRBJ1-1 | . | TRBV7-2 | TRBD1 | TGTGCCAGCAGCAGGAAGGGGGCCATGAACACTGAAGCTTTCTTT | CASSRKGAMNTEAFF
TRBJ2-1 | . | TRBV5-4 | TRBD2 | TGTGCCAGCAGCCCCGAACTAGCGGGGGTCCTATACAATGAGCAGTTCTTC | CASSPELAGVLYNEQFF
TRBJ2-7 | . | TRBV19 | . | TGTGCCAGTAGTATAGTGGGGGCCACAAGCTCCTACGAGCAGTACTTC | CASSIVGATSSYEQYF
TRBJ1-5 | . | TRBV5-8 | TRBD1 | TGTGCCAGCAGCTTGGACTGGACAGGGAACGGGCCCCAGCATTTT | CASSLDWTGNGPQHF
TRBJ2-7 | once | TRBV6-6 | TRBD2 | TGTGCCAGCAGTAGGGCTAGCGGGGGGGGACCCTACGAGCAGTACTTC | CASSRASGGGPYEQYF
TRBJ1-1 | . | TRBV28 | . | TGTGCCAGCACCTCAGGTCCCCTCGAAGCTTTCTTT | CASTSGPLEAFF
TRBJ2-7 | . | TRBV2 | TRBD2 | TGTGCCAGCAGTGACAGCGGGGGCTCCTACGAGCAGTACTTC | CASSDSGGSYEQYF
TRBJ2-3 | . | TRBV3-1/TRBV3-2 | . | TGTGCCAGCAGCCCCTATGCCAGCACAGATACGCAGTATTTT | CASSPYASTDTQYF
TRBJ1-1 | . | TRBV18 | TRBD1 | TGTGCCAGCTCACCAAGACAGGGGAACACTGAAGCTTTCTTT | CASSPRQGNTEAFF
TRBJ1-2 | . | TRBV6-5 | TRBD1 | TGTGCCAGCAGTACCTGGGACAGCTCGTATGGCTACACCTTC | CASSTWDSSYGYTF
TRBJ1-4 | . | TRBV29-1 | TRBD1 | TGCAGCGTTGGTACCGGACAGGGAGGAAACGGTGAAAAACTGTTTTTT | CSVGTGQGGNGEKLFF
TRBJ1-2 | . | TRBV13 | . | . | CASSFGPGTLGHGYHTF
TRBJ1-3 | once | TRBV30 | . | TGTGCCTTATCACTGAGAAGCTCTGGAAACACCATATATTTT | CALSLRSSGNTIYF
TRBJ1-2 | . | TRBV20-1 | TRBD1 | TGCAGTGCCAGTGACAGGGTCTATGGCTACACCTTC | CSASDRVYGYTF
TRBJ2-5 | . | TRBV2 | . | TGTGCCAGCAGTACCCGGGGGGAGACCCAGTACTTC | CASSTRGETQYF
TRBJ2-1 | . | TRBV7-2 | . | TGTGCCAGCAGCCCTCGGGACAACCCCAATGAGCAGTTCTTC | CASSPRDNPNEQFF
TRBJ1-5 | few | TRBV4-1 | . | TGCGCCAGCAGCCAAGCCTCCAACAGGGCTGGGCAGCCCCAGCATTTT | CASSQASNRAGQPQHF
TRBJ1-1 | . | TRBV3-1/TRBV3-2 | . | TGTGCCAGCAGCCCCAATGTCCAGGGGACTGAAGCTTTCTTT | CASSPNVQGTEAFF
TRBJ2-7 | . | TRBV9 | . | TGTGCCAGCAGCGTAGACCCAGGGTCCTACGAGCAGTACTTC | CASSVDPGSYEQYF
TRBJ2-7 | once | TRBV28 | . | TGTGCCAGCAGTTTATTCGGAGAGGGCCAATCGACCTACGAGCAGTACTTC | CASSLFGEGQSTYEQYF